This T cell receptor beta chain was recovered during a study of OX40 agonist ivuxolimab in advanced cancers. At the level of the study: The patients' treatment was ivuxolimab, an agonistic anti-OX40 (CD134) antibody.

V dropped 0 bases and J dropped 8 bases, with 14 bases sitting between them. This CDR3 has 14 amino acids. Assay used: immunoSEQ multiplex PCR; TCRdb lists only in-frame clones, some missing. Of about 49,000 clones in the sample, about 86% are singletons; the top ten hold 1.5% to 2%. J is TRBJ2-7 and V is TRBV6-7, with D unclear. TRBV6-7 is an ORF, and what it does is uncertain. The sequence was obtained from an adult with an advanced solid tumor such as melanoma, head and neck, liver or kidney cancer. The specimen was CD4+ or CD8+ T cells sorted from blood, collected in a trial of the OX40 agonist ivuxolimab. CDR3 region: CASSYSNSTAKQYF. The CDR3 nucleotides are TGTGCCAGCAGTTACTCGAATAGCACCGCCAAGCAGTACTTC.